This TCR beta chain is from a study of shared clonotypes between healthy human individuals. Between the trimmed V and J ends, which lost 4 bases and 2 bases, there was a span of 6 bases. The CDR3 consists of 14 residues. CDR1 and CDR2 (germline): SEHNR, FQNEAQ (reference sequence). TCRdb's table, derived via immunoSEQ multiplex PCR, lists solely in-frame clones and lacks some. This sample carries about 2.1 million clones, around 95% of them seen once, and the ten largest clones take about 1.6%. Terminally differentiated effector memory CD45RA+ cells were excluded from the naive CD8 cells, which were CD45RO-negative and positively selected for CCR7.

The V gene is TRBV7-9, the J gene TRBJ2-6; no clear D. This TCR was recovered from a man aged 18 to 30 in good health. Some clones in this sample may be carry-over from other donors' samples. The sample taken for sequencing was naive CD8+ T cells from PBMCs. CDR3 residues: CASSSDAGANVLTF. CDR3 coding DNA: TGTGCCAGCAGCTCGGACGCTGGGGCCAACGTCCTGACTTTC.